The rows below give T cell receptor beta chains drawn from one sample of a study of blood T cell repertoires in COVID-19. Profiled with immunoSEQ multiplex PCR; TCRdb holds only in-frame clones, not every one. The table shows 210,000 or so clones, with about 90% occurring only once. Sequences were obtained from peripheral blood. Receptors were obtained from a woman aged 45-65 years with acute or convalescent COVID-19. The CDR3 runs from the conserved cysteine through the conserved F or W. The D gene is left open where the match is weak. Expanded clones are given a class, and other clones once, few, many or no size at all.

V	size	J	D	DNA	CDR3
TRBV19	-	TRBJ1-1	-	TGTGCCAGCCACGTGACAGGAGGCACTGAAGCTTTCTTT	CASHVTGGTEAFF
TRBV11-1	once	TRBJ2-7	-	TGTGCCAGCAGCTTAGAGGGGGGGAACTACGAGCAGTACTTC	CASSLEGGNYEQYF
TRBV7-2	-	TRBJ2-7	TRBD2	TGTGCCAGCAGCAGGACTAGCGGCGCACCGTTCTACGAGCAGTACTTC	CASSRTSGAPFYEQYF
TRBV7-2	few	TRBJ2-5	-	TGTGCCAGCAACCCCTCGAGGCGGGGAGCGTACCAAGAGACCCAGTACTTC	CASNPSRRGAYQETQYF
TRBV3-1/TRBV3-2	few	TRBJ1-2	-	TGTGCCAGCAGCCCCAAAATTGGGGCCAGGGTCTATGGCTACACCTTC	CASSPKIGARVYGYTF
TRBV19	-	TRBJ2-5	TRBD1	TGTGCCAGTAGTATAGGGCCGGGACAGGGATTAGAGACCCAGTACTTC	CASSIGPGQGLETQYF
TRBV19	-	TRBJ2-2	-	TGTGCCAGTACCTATCTTCCCCTTGGGGCCCAGTTGTCTAGAGGGGAGCTGTTTTTT	CASTYLPLGAQLSRGELFF
TRBV12-3/TRBV12-4	-	TRBJ1-1	-	TGTGCCAGCAGTCCGGACACTGAAGCTTTCTTT	CASSPDTEAFF
TRBV30	-	TRBJ1-6	-	TGTGCCTGTACCCTCGGGAGCTCCTATAATTCACCCCTCCACTTT	CACTLGSSYNSPLHF
TRBV19	-	TRBJ1-5	-	TGTGCCAGTACCCAAGGGGGTGCGGCAGGAATTCAGCCCCAGCATTTT	CASTQGGAAGIQPQHF
TRBV6-1	-	TRBJ1-4	-	TGTGCCAGCAGTGAACAGCAGGGCTCAAAACTGTTTTTT	CASSEQQGSKLFF
TRBV30	-	TRBJ2-2	-	TGTGCCTGGAGTGTAGGCCAGGCCGGGGAGCTGTTTTTT	CAWSVGQAGELFF
TRBV28	-	TRBJ2-1	TRBD1	TGTGCCAGCAGACAGGGGACAATTTGGAACAATGAGCAGTTCTTC	CASRQGTIWNNEQFF
TRBV7-9	-	TRBJ2-7	TRBD1	TGTGCCAGCAGCCACCGGGACAGCCTCGAGCAGTACTTC	CASSHRDSLEQYF
TRBV15	-	TRBJ1-3	-	TGTGCCACCAGCAGAGGAGTAGGAAACACCATATATTTT	CATSRGVGNTIYF